Here is one T cell receptor (beta chain) with its context. This sample was taken from a study of T cell changes during pregnancy in multiple sclerosis. Here immunoSEQ multiplex PCR was the method, and the copy in TCRdb shows in-frame clones only, minus some. The sample lists about 28,000 clones, about nine tenths seen once, with approximately 0.55% in the top ten. Germline loops: CDR1 MDHEN, CDR2 SYDVKM. This CDR3 has 12 residues. Trimming removed 8 bases at V and 3 bases at J, with 8 bases between. Here the sequenced sample was CD4+ T cells from peripheral blood mononuclear cells, taken in the first trimester of pregnancy. This chain links TRBV28 with TRBJ1-5; D is unresolved. The source of this sequence is a female donor in good health, enrolled as a control in a pregnancy study. CDR3 sequence reads: CASAFPNQPQHF. The CDR3 nucleotides are TGTGCCAGCGCGTTTCCCAATCAGCCCCAGCATTTT.